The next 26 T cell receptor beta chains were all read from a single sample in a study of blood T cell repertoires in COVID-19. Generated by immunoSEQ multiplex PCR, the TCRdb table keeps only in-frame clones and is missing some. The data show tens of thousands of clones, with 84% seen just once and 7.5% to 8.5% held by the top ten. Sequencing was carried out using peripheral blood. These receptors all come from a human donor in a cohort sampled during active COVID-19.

In DNA, the CDR3 is TGTGCCAGTAGGATCGGTAGCGGGAGGGATGAGCAGTTCTTC. It specifies CASRIGSGRDEQFF. This chain connects TRBV19 to TRBJ2-1; the match to TRBD2 covers 11 bases. Trimming at V came to 6 bases and at J to 8 bases, leaving 6 bases not matched to a gene. This CDR3 has 14 residues. The germline V gene has CDR1 LNHDA and CDR2 SQIVND (reference sequence).

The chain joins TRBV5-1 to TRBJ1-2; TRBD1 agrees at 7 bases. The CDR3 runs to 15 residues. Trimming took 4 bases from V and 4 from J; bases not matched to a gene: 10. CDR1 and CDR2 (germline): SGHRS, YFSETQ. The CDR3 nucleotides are TGCGCCAGCAGCGCCCCGACCGGGACAGTCTATGGCTACACCTTC. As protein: CASSAPTGTVYGYTF.

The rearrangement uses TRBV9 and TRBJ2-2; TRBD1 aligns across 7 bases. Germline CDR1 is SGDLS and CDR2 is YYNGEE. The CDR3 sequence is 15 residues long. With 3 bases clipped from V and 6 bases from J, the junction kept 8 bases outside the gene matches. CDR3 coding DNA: TGTGCCAGCAGCGAAGAGACAGGGATCGCCGGGGAGCTGTTTTTT. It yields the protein CASSEETGIAGELFF.

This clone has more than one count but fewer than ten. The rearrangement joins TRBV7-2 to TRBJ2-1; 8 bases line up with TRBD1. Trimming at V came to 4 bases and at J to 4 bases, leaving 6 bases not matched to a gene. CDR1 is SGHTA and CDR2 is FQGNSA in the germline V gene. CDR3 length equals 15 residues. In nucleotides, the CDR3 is TGTGCCAGCAGCTCCAGGACAGGGTTTTACAATGAGCAGTTCTTC. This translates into CASSSRTGFYNEQFF.

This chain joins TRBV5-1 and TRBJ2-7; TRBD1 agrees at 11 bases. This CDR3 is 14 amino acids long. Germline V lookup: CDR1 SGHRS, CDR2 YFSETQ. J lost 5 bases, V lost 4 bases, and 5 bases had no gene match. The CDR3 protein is CASSPPGQGDEQYF. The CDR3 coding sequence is TGCGCCAGCAGCCCCCCGGGACAGGGGGACGAGCAGTACTTC.

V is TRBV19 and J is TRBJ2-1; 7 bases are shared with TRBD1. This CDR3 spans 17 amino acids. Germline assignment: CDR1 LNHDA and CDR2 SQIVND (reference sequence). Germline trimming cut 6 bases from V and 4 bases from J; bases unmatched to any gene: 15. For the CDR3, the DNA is TGTGCCAGTAGCAATTCGCACCGGGACAGAAGGTACAATGAGCAGTTCTTC. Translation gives CASSNSHRDRRYNEQFF.

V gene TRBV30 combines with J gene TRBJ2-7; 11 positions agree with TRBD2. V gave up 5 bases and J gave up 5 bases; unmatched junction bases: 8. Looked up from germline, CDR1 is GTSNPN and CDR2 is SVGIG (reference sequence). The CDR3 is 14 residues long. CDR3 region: CAWLRTSGSDEQYF. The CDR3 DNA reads TGTGCCTGGCTTCGCACTAGCGGGAGCGACGAGCAGTACTTC.

DNA of the CDR3: TGCGCCAGCAGCCAAGATCCAGGGGTTGACACCGGGGAGCTGTTTTTT. Protein: CASSQDPGVDTGELFF. The V gene is TRBV4-1, the J gene TRBJ2-2; possibly TRBD1 for D (6 bases). Trimming removed 0 bases at V and 3 bases at J, with 11 bases between. Germline V gives CDR1 MGHRA, CDR2 YSYEKL. This CDR3 contains 16 residues.

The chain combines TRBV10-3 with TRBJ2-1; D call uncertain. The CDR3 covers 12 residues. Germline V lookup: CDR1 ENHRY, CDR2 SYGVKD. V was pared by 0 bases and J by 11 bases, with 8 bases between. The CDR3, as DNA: TGTGCCATCAGTGAGTCTAGTAGCCAGCAGTTCTTC. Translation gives CAISESSSQQFF.

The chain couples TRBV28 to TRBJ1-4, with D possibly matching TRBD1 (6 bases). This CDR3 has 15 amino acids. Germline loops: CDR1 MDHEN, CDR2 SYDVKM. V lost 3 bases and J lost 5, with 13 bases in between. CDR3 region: CASSFRAGENEKLFF. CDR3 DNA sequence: TGTGCCAGCAGTTTCAGGGCAGGGGAGAATGAAAAACTGTTTTTT.

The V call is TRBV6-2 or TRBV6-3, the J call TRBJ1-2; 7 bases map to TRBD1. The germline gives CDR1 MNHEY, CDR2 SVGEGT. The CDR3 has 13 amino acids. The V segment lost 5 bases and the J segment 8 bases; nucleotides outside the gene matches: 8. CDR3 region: CASSPTGPRGYTF. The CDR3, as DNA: TGTGCCAGCAGTCCGACAGGGCCGCGGGGCTACACCTTC.

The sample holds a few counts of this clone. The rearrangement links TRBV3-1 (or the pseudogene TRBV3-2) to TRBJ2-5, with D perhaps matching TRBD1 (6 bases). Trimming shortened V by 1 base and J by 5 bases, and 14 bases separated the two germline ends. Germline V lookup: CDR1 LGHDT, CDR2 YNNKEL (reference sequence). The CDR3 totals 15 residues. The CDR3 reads CASSQVRQVQETQYF. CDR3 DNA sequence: TGTGCCAGCAGCCAAGTAAGACAGGTGCAGGAGACCCAGTACTTC.

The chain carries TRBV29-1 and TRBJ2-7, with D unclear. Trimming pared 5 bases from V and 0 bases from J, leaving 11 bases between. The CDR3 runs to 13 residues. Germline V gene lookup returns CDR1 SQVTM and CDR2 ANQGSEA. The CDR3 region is CSVLGSSSYEQYF. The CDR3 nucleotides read TGCAGCGTTTTGGGCAGCAGCTCCTACGAGCAGTACTTC.

Here the CDR3 reads CATSRDHPSGRFYNEQFF. CDR3 DNA sequence: TGTGCCACCAGCAGAGACCACCCAAGCGGGAGGTTCTACAATGAGCAGTTCTTC. V gene TRBV15 combines with J gene TRBJ2-1; 9 bases are shared with TRBD2. CDR1 and CDR2 from the germline V gene are LNHNV and YYDKDF (reference sequence). The CDR3 runs 18 residues. With V trimmed by 0 bases and J by 3 bases, 9 bases remained unmatched. Using reference TRBV15 and TRBJ2-1 for the parts outside the CDR3, the full variable domain is DAMVIQNPRYQVTQFGKPVTLSCSQTLNHNVMYWYQQKSSQAPKLLFHYYDKDFNNEADTPDNFQSRRPNTSFCFLDIRSPGLGDTAMYLCATSRDHPSGRFYNEQFFGPGTRLTVL.

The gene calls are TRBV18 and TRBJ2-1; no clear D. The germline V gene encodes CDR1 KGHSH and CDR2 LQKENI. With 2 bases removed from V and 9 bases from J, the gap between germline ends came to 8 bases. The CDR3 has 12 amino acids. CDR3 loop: CASSPLDTEQFF. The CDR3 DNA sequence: TGTGCCAGCTCACCATTAGATACTGAGCAGTTCTTC.

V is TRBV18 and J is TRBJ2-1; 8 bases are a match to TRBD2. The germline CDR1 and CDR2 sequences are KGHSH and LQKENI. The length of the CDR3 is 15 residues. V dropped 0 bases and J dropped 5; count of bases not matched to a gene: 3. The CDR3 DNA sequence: TGTGCCAGCTCACCACCCACTAGCGGCAACAATGAGCAGTTCTTC. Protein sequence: CASSPPTSGNNEQFF.

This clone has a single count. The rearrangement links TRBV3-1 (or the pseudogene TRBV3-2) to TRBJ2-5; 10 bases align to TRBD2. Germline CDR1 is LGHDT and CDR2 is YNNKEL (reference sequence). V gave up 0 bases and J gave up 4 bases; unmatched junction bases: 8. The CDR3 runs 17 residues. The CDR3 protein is CASSQDPTSGNGETQYF. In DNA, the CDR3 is TGTGCCAGCAGCCAAGATCCAACTAGCGGGAATGGAGAGACCCAGTACTTC.

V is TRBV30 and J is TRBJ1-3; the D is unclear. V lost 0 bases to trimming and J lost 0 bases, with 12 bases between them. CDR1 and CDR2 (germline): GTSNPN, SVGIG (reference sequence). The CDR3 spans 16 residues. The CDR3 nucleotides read TGTGCCTGGAGTGTACGCAGGCCAATCTCTGGAAACACCATATATTTT. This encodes CAWSVRRPISGNTIYF. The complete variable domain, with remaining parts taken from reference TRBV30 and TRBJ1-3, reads SQTIHQWPATLVQPVGSPLSLECTVEGTSNPNLYWYRQAAGRGLQLLFYSVGIGQISSEVPQNLSASRPQDRQFILSSKKLLLSDSGFYLCAWSVRRPISGNTIYFGEGSWLTVV.

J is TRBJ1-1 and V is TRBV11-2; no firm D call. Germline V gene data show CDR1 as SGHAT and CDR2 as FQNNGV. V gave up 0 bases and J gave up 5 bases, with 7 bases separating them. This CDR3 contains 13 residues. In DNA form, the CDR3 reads TGTGCCAGCAGCTTAGAATTAGTTACTGAAGCTTTCTTT. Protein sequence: CASSLELVTEAFF.

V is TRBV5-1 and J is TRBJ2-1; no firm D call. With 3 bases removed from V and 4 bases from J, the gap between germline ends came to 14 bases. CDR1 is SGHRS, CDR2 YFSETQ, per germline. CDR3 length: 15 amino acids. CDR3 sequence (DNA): TGCGCCAGCAGCTCCCCTGAGGCTAGGTACAATGAGCAGTTCTTC. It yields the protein CASSSPEARYNEQFF. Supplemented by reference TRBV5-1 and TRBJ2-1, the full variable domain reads KAGVTQTPRYLIKTRGQQVTLSCSPISGHRSVSWYQQTPGQGLQFLFEYFSETQRNKGNFPGRFSGRQFSNSRSEMNVSTLELGDSALYLCASSSPEARYNEQFFGPGTRLTVL.

Here the CDR3 reads CASSPVFAETQYF. In DNA form, the CDR3 reads TGTGCCAGTAGTCCCGTTTTCGCGGAGACCCAGTACTTC. V is TRBV19 and J is TRBJ2-5; D is unclear. V shed 5 bases and J shed 5 bases, with 12 bases lying between them. Germline-derived CDR1 and CDR2 are LNHDA and SQIVND (reference sequence). The CDR3 loop spans 13 amino acids.

Written as DNA, the CDR3 is TGTGCCAGCAGCCCTGGCACCTACGAGCAGTACTTC. Its translation: CASSPGTYEQYF. V gene TRBV12-3 or TRBV12-4 combines with J gene TRBJ2-7; the D is unclear. The V end lost 6 bases, the J end lost 2 bases, and 8 bases lay between the germline ends. The CDR3 is made up of 12 amino acids.

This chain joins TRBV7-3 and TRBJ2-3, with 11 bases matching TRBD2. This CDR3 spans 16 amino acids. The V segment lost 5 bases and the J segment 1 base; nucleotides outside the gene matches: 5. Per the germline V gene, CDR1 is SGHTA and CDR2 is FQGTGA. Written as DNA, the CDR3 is TGTGCCAGCAGCCCCCGGACTAGCGGGCGCACAGATACGCAGTATTTT. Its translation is CASSPRTSGRTDTQYF.

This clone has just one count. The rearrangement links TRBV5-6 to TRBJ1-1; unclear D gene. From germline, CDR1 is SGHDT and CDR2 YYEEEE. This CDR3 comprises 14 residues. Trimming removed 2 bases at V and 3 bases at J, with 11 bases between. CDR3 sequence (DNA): TGTGCCAGCAGCTTCCGGAGGGTTGACACTGAAGCTTTCTTT. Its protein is CASSFRRVDTEAFF. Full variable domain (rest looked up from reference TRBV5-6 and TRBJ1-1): DAGVTQSPTHLIKTRGQQVTLRCSPKSGHDTVSWYQQALGQGPQFIFQYYEEEERQRGNFPDRFSGHQFPNYSSELNVNALLLGDSALYLCASSFRRVDTEAFFGQGTRLTVV.

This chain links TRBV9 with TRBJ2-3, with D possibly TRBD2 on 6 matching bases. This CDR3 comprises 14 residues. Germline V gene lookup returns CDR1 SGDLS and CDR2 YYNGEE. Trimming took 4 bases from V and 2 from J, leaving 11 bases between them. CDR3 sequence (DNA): TGTGCCAGCAGCCCCCGGGACTCCACAGATACGCAGTATTTT. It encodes CASSPRDSTDTQYF.

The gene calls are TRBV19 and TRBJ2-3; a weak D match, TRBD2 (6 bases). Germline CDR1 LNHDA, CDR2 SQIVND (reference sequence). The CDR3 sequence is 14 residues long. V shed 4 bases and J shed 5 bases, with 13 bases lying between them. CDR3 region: CASSTGQGLDTQYF. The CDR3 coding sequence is TGTGCCAGTAGTACTGGTCAGGGACTAGATACGCAGTATTTT.